Following are 25 T cell receptor beta chains from one sample sequenced in a study of blood T cells in healthy people across ages. With a J-beta primer mix and a sample-barcoded 5' primer, a second PCR ran about 7 to 12 cycles. TCRdb processed the 5' RACE reads anew with MiXCR; each CDR3 protein has one entry. This sample has 1.5 million to 1.9 million distinct CDR3 sequences, with approximately 43% found just once. The sample was blood. These receptors were taken from a woman between 18 and 29 years old in good health.

V gene TRBV20-1 combines with J gene TRBJ2-3; TRBD1 is a possible D gene (5 bases). This CDR3 has 14 amino acids. The V and J ends lost 6 bases and 1 base respectively, with 14 bases between them. Germline V gene lookup returns CDR1 DFQATT and CDR2 SNEGSKA (reference sequence). CDR3 in DNA: TGCAGTGCAAAAAAGACACAGGGCACAGATACGCAGTATTTT. Translating gives CSAKKTQGTDTQYF.

The chain has TRBV29-1 and TRBJ2-5; D is uncertain. Germline values: CDR1 SQVTM, CDR2 ANQGSEA. V was clipped by 6 bases and J by 9 bases, with 14 bases between them. The CDR3 runs 11 residues. CDR3: CSVQDFGAQYF. CDR3 DNA: TGCAGCGTCCAGGATTTTGGGGCCCAGTACTTC.

This clonotype was seen a handful of times. This chain links TRBV4-3 with TRBJ2-3, with 7 bases fitting TRBD2. The CDR3 loop spans 17 amino acids. CDR1 and CDR2 from the germline V gene are LGHNA and YSLEER. V gave up 0 bases and J gave up 2 bases; unmatched junction bases: 8. CDR3: CASSQDQSGASTDTQYF. In DNA form, the CDR3 reads TGCGCCAGCAGCCAAGACCAGAGCGGGGCGTCCACAGATACGCAGTATTTT.

This rearrangement joins TRBV7-8 to TRBJ2-1; D perhaps matches TRBD1 (5 bases). This CDR3 contains 15 residues. Between the trimmed V and J ends, which lost 5 bases and 4 bases, there was a span of 15 bases. Germline V gene lookup returns CDR1 SGHVS and CDR2 FQNEAQ. CDR3 in DNA: TGTGCCAGCAGCCCCCACGCAGGGTGGTACAATGAGCAGTTCTTC. It encodes CASSPHAGWYNEQFF.

The chain employs TRBV3-1 and TRBJ2-7; 11 bases are a match to TRBD1. This CDR3 contains 15 residues. V was clipped by 3 bases and J by 4 bases; unmatched bases: 5. CDR1 and CDR2 from the germline V gene are LGHDT and YNNKEL (reference sequence). CDR3 sequence: CASSHTRDRGYEQYF. CDR3 bases: TGTGCCAGCAGCCATACCCGGGACAGGGGGTACGAGCAGTACTTC.

This clonotype has only a few counts. The rearrangement uses TRBV4-1 and TRBJ1-1; D is undetermined. This CDR3 is 15 amino acids long. Germline V gene data show CDR1 as MGHRA and CDR2 as YSYEKL. Trimming took off 1 base at V and 1 base at J, with 10 bases between the two ends. CDR3 sequence: CASSQGWIGNTEAFF. The CDR3 DNA follows: TGCGCCAGCAGCCAAGGCTGGATAGGGAACACTGAAGCTTTCTTT.

As regards this clonotype: A much larger clonotype is one base distant, so this may be a read error. The CDR3 nucleotides are TGTGCTAGTGGTTTGGGGGGCGGGGGATACAATGAGCAGTACTTC. It translates to CASGLGGGGYNEQYF. The chain is built from TRBV12-5 and TRBJ2-7; TRBD2 matches at 7 bases. The CDR3 is 15 residues long. Germline V CDR1 and CDR2: LGHNT, FRNRAP. With V trimmed by 1 base and J by 7 bases, 10 bases remained unmatched. Supplemented by reference TRBV12-5 and TRBJ2-7, the full variable domain reads DARVTQTPRHKVTEMGQEVTMRCQPILGHNTVFWYRQTMMQGLELLAYFRNRAPLDDSGMPKDRFSAEMPDATLATLKIQPSEPRDSAVYFCASGLGGGGYNEQYFGPGTRLTVT.

J is TRBJ1-4 and V is TRBV14; unclear D gene. The CDR3 spans 15 residues. CDR1 SGHDN and CDR2 FVKESK come from the germline V gene. The V end was cut by 4 bases, the J end by 0 bases, with 9 bases between. The CDR3 DNA is TGTGCCAGCAGCCCCATCGGAGCAACTAATGAAAAACTGTTTTTT. Translation gives CASSPIGATNEKLFF.

This clonotype was found a few times. The rearrangement uses TRBV7-2 and TRBJ2-3, with TRBD2 identical over 14 bases. Germline values: CDR1 SGHTA, CDR2 FQGNSA. The CDR3 length is 16 residues. After removal of 4 bases from V and 6 bases from J, the junction contained 6 bases not matched to a gene. The CDR3 bases are TGTGCCAGCAGCTCCAGACTAGCGGGGGGGGTTGATACGCAGTATTTT. This sequence encodes CASSSRLAGGVDTQYF.

The rearrangement uses TRBV9 and TRBJ2-4; 11 positions agree with TRBD2. The CDR3 spans 16 residues. The trim removed 3 bases at V and 13 bases at J, leaving 15 bases unmatched. CDR1 is SGDLS and CDR2 is YYNGEE in the germline V gene. CDR3 DNA: TGTGCCAGCAGCGGAACTAGCGGGGGACCCTCCTATGAGCAGTACTTC. Translation gives CASSGTSGGPSYEQYF.

The chain employs TRBV4-3 and TRBJ2-3, with 10 bases fitting TRBD2. The CDR3 runs to 16 residues. J gave up 5 bases and V 1 base, and 6 bases lay outside the gene matches. Germline V CDR1 and CDR2: LGHNA, YSLEER. The chain's CDR3 is CASSQALAGVGDTQYF. The CDR3 region has the DNA TGCGCCAGCAGCCAAGCCCTAGCGGGAGTCGGAGATACGCAGTATTTT.

This clonotype has more than one count but fewer than ten. This chain joins TRBV9 and TRBJ2-3; 13 bases are a match to TRBD2. The CDR3 is made up of 16 amino acids. Trimming at V came to 4 bases and at J to 3 bases, leaving 5 bases not matched to a gene. Per the germline V gene, CDR1 is SGDLS and CDR2 is YYNGEE. The CDR3 region is CASSNAGLAGTDTQYF. In DNA form, the CDR3 reads TGTGCCAGCAGCAATGCGGGACTAGCGGGGACAGATACGCAGTATTTT.

This clonotype was detected ten times or more. V is TRBV7-2 and J is TRBJ2-1; 10 bases agree with TRBD2. The CDR3 length is 16 residues. Germline-derived CDR1 and CDR2 are SGHTA and FQGNSA. V was clipped by 2 bases and J by 4 bases; unmatched bases: 5. The CDR3 region is CASSLSRTSGYNEQFF. In DNA form, the CDR3 reads TGTGCCAGCAGCTTATCTCGGACTAGCGGTTACAATGAGCAGTTCTTC.

This clonotype has a handful of counts. The chain recombines TRBV27 with TRBJ1-2; D perhaps matches TRBD1 (5 bases). Germline lookup yields CDR1 MNHEY and CDR2 SMNVEV (reference sequence). CDR3 length: 15 residues. V lost 0 bases to trimming and J lost 3 bases, with 11 bases between them. The CDR3 region is CASSLSGGTYYGYTF. In DNA form, the CDR3 reads TGTGCCAGCAGTTTATCGGGAGGGACTTACTATGGCTACACCTTC.

The chain has TRBV28 and TRBJ2-1, with 9 positions matching TRBD2. CDR1 MDHEN and CDR2 SYDVKM come from the germline V gene. V shed 6 bases, J shed 3 bases, and the junction held 9 bases outside the gene matches. The CDR3 length is 16 residues. CDR3 nucleotides: TGTGCCAGCAGACGGGGTAGCGGGAGTTACTACAATGAGCAGTTCTTC. This encodes CASRRGSGSYYNEQFF.

The chain carries TRBV7-2 and TRBJ2-1, with a weak D call TRBD2 (6 bases). The CDR3 is made up of 11 amino acids. Between the trimmed V and J ends, which lost 5 bases and 12 bases, there was a span of 11 bases. Germline V gene lookup returns CDR1 SGHTA and CDR2 FQGNSA. The DNA of the CDR3 is TGTGCCAGCAGCACGTTAGCGGTGCAGTTCTTC. Residues: CASSTLAVQFF.

The chain recombines TRBV12-3 or TRBV12-4 with TRBJ2-5, with D perhaps TRBD1 or TRBD2 (5 bases each). V was clipped by 7 bases and J by 2 bases, with 17 bases between them. The CDR3 loop spans 15 amino acids. The CDR3 nucleotides are TGTGCCAGCAATCCAACCCCCGGGACGCAAGAGACCCAGTACTTC. It yields the protein CASNPTPGTQETQYF.

This chain links TRBV7-9 with TRBJ2-3; tentative D call: TRBD2 (5 bases). From germline, CDR1 is SEHNR and CDR2 FQNEAQ (reference sequence). The CDR3 consists of 12 residues. The V gene lost 7 bases and the J gene lost 8 bases, with 13 bases spanning the gap. In DNA, the CDR3 is TGTGCCAGCACCTCCCCGAGCGGTACGCAGTATTTT. It translates to CASTSPSGTQYF.

In the case of this clonotype: The junction departs from germline at one end; a sequencing error may be responsible. This sequence joins TRBV7-2 and TRBJ2-1, with D unclear. The J call may be faulty, since TRBJ2-7 better matches the DNA end. Germline CDR1 and CDR2: SGHTA and FQGNSA. There are 15 residues in the CDR3. The CDR3 loop is CAGSLDQSSYNEQYF. CDR3 nucleotide sequence: TGTGCCGGCAGCTTAGACCAGAGCTCCTACAATGAGCAGTACTTC.

The chain links TRBV15 to TRBJ1-4; D is perhaps TRBD1 (5 bases). V lost 5 bases, J lost 1 base, and 8 bases lay in between. The CDR3 has 14 amino acids. Germline assignment: CDR1 LNHNV and CDR2 YYDKDF (reference sequence). For the CDR3, the DNA is TGTGCCACCAGCGAGGGGATAACTAATGAAAAACTGTTTTTT. Translation gives CATSEGITNEKLFF.

The chain combines TRBV4-1 with TRBJ2-7, with 7 bases lining up with TRBD2. This CDR3 contains 18 residues. The J segment lost 7 bases and the V segment lost 1 base, leaving 19 bases of the junction unmatched. The germline CDR1 and CDR2 sequences are MGHRA and YSYEKL. CDR3 sequence (DNA): TGCGCCAGCAGCCAAGTGGCTCTAGCGGTTGGGCCCTACAATGAGCAGTACTTC. Protein product: CASSQVALAVGPYNEQYF.

There are a few counts of this clonotype. This sequence joins TRBV6-2 or TRBV6-3 and TRBJ2-1; 11 bases fit TRBD2. Germline loops: CDR1 MNHEY, CDR2 SVGEGT. The CDR3 totals 14 residues. Trimming removed 9 bases from V and 7 bases from J; junction bases left unmatched: 8. The CDR3 is CARTLAGGLNEQFF. In nucleotides, the CDR3 is TGTGCCAGAACCCTAGCGGGAGGCTTGAATGAGCAGTTCTTC.

The chain links TRBV6-5 to TRBJ1-3; the D gene is possibly TRBD1 (5 bases). The V end was cut by 6 bases, the J end by 3 bases, with 12 bases between. The germline V gene has CDR1 MNHEY and CDR2 SVGAGI. The CDR3 has 14 amino acids. The CDR3 nucleotides read TGTGCCAGCAGCCAACGGACACTTGGAAACACCATATATTTT. This translates into CASSQRTLGNTIYF.

This clonotype was counted only a few times. The genes are TRBV5-1 and TRBJ2-3; D call uncertain. Germline V gene data show CDR1 as SGHRS and CDR2 as YFSETQ. The CDR3 totals 14 residues. Trimming pared 0 bases from V and 5 bases from J, leaving 10 bases between. CDR3 DNA: TGCGCCAGCAGCTTGGCAGGCCCCATAGATACGCAGTATTTT. It is translated as CASSLAGPIDTQYF. The full variable domain, its missing parts supplied by reference TRBV5-1 and TRBJ2-3, is KAGVTQTPRYLIKTRGQQVTLSCSPISGHRSVSWYQQTPGQGLQFLFEYFSETQRNKGNFPGRFSGRQFSNSRSEMNVSTLELGDSALYLCASSLAGPIDTQYFGPGTRLTVL.

CDR3 in DNA: TGTGCCAGCAAAGGGACTCGTTACCCTAGCACAGATACGCAGTATTTT. Its protein is CASKGTRYPSTDTQYF. This chain links TRBV6-2 or TRBV6-3 with TRBJ2-3, with D tentatively TRBD2 (6 bases). V was cut by 7 bases and J by 0 bases, with 17 bases left in between. The CDR3 totals 16 residues. Germline CDR1 reads MNHEY; CDR2 reads SVGEGT.